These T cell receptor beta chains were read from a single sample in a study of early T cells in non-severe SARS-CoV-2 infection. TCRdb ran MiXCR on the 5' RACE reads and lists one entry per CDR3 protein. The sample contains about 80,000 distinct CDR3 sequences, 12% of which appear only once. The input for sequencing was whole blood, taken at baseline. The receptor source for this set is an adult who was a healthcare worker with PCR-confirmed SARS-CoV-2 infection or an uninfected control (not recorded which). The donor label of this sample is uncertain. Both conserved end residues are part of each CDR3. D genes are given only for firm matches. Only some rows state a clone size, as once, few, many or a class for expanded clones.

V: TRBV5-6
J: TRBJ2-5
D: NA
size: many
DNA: TGTGCCAGCAGCTTATGGCAGATTCAAGAGACCCAGTACTTC
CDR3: CASSLWQIQETQYF

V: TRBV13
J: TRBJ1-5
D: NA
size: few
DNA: TGTGCCAGCAGTTTTAGCAATCAGCCCCAGCATTTT
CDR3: CASSFSNQPQHF

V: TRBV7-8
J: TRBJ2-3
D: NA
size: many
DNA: TGTGCCAGCAGCTCGGACTACACAGATACGCAGTATTTT
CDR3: CASSSDYTDTQYF

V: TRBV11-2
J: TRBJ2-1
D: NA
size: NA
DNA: TGTGCCAGCAGCAACAACCTTCGGGGCCCGGCCCACAATGAGCAGTTCTTC
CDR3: CASSNNLRGPAHNEQFF

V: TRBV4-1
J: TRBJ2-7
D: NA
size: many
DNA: TGCGCCAGCAGCGTCGGGCGGCGGATTAGTAGCTCCTACGAGCAGTACTTC
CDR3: CASSVGRRISSSYEQYF

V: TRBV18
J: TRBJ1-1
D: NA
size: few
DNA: TGTGCCAGCTCAGGCAGCCCCAACACTGAAGCTTTCTTT
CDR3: CASSGSPNTEAFF

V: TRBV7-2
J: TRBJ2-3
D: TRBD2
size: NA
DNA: TGTGCCAGCAGCACCAACCTAGCGGGGTACTCAGATACGCAGTATTTT
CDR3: CASSTNLAGYSDTQYF

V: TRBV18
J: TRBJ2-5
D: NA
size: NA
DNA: TGTGCCAGCTCACCTTTAGGGACAACGACTCAAGAGACCCAGTACTTC
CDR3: CASSPLGTTTQETQYF

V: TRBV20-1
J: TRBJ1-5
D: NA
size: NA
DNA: TGCAGTGCTGGCGTGGCACTCGGTAGCAATCAGCCCCAGCATTTT
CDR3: CSAGVALGSNQPQHF

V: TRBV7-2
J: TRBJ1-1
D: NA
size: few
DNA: TGTGCCAGCAGCGCCCCCCCCGGCGGGAGGGAGAACACTGAAGCTTTCTTT
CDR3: CASSAPPGGRENTEAFF

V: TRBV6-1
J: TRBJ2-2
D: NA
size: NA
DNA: TGTGCCAGCTCTTATACTTGGGGACCCGGGGAGCTGTTTTTT
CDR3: CASSYTWGPGELFF

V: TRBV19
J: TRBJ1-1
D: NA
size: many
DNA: TGTGCCAGTAGTATGGAGTGGGGCACTGAAGCTTTCTTT
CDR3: CASSMEWGTEAFF

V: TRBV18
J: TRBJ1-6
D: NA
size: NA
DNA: TGTGCCAGCTCACCGCCGGGACGGGGGATTACACCCCTCCATTTT
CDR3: CASSPPGRGITPLHF

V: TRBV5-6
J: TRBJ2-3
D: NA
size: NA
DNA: TGTGCCAGCAGCTCACAGGGAAACACAGATACGCAGTATTTT
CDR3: CASSSQGNTDTQYF

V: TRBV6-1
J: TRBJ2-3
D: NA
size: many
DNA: TGTGCCAGCAGCGCCGTGGGAGTTATAAGCACAGATACGCAGTATTTT
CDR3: CASSAVGVISTDTQYF

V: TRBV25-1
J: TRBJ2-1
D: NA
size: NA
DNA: TGTGCCAGCCTCCAGCGGAGGGGTGAGCAGTTCTTC
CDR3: CASLQRRGEQFF

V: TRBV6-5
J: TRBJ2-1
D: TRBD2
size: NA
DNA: TGTGCCAGCAGGGCTCTAGCGGGGGGCCTAAGCTCCTACAATGAGCAGTTCTTC
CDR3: CASRALAGGLSSYNEQFF

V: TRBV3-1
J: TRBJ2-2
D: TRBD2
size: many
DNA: TGTGCCAGCAGCCAAGAGGGACTAGCGGGGCCCAAACCCCTAGCGAACACCGGGGAGCTGTTTTTT
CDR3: CASSQEGLAGPKPLANTGELFF

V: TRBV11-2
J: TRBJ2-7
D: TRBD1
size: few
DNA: TGTGCCAGCAGCTTAGCCGGGACAGGGTCTAACGAGCAGTACTTC
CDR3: CASSLAGTGSNEQYF

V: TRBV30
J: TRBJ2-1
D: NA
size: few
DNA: TGTGCCTGGAGTGTAGGCCTCTATAATGAGCAGTTCTTC
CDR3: CAWSVGLYNEQFF

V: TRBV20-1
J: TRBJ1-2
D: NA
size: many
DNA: TGCAGTGCTTACACGACAGGCAGCTATGGCTACACCTTC
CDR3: CSAYTTGSYGYTF

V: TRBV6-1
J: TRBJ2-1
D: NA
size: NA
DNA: TGTGCCAGCAGTGAAATCGGACCGGGGAATGAGCAGTTCTTC
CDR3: CASSEIGPGNEQFF

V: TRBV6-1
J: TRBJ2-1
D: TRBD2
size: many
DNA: TGTGCCAGCAGTGAAAGGGGGACTAGCGGCTACAATGAGCAGTTCTTC
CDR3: CASSERGTSGYNEQFF

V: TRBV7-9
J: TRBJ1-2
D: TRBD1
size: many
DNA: TGTGCCAGCAGCCGAAGGACAGGGGGGACTCTCTATGGCTACACCTTC
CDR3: CASSRRTGGTLYGYTF

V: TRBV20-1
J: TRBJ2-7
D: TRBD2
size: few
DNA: TGCAGTGCTAGCCGACTAGCAGGGAGTTACGAGCAGTACTTC
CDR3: CSASRLAGSYEQYF

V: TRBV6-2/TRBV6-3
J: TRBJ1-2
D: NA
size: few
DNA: TGTGCCAGCAGTTTTCCGGCGGGGGACACAAAATACTATGGCTACACCTTC
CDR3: CASSFPAGDTKYYGYTF

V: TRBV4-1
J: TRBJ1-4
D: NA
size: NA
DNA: TGCGCCAGCAGCCAAGAGGGGTCCACGGTAAAACTGTTTTTT
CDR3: CASSQEGSTVKLFF

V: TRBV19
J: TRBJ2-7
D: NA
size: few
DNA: TGTAGTCTCCGGGCCGCCGCCTACGAGCAGTACTTC
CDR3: CSLRAAAYEQYF

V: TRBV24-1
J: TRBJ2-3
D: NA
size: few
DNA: TGTGCCACCAGTGACAGCACAGATACGCAGTATTTT
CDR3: CATSDSTDTQYF

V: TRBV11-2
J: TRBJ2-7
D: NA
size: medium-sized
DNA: TGTGCCAGCAGCTTAGGCGGGGAAGAGCAGTACTTC
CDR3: CASSLGGEEQYF

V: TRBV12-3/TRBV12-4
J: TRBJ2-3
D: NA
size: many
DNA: TGTGCCAGCTCCCAGGACCCCGGAGATACGCAGTATTTT
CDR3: CASSQDPGDTQYF

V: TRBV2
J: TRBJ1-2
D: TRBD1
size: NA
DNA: TGTGCCAGCACCCTAAGACAGGGGATCACGGGTGGCTATGGCTACACCTTC
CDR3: CASTLRQGITGGYGYTF

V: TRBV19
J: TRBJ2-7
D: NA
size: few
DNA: TGTGCCAGTAGTATAGGAACTCCGGCCTACGAGCAGTACTTC
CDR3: CASSIGTPAYEQYF

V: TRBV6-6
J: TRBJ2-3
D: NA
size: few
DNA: TGTGCCAGCAGTTACTCGACTAGCACAGATACGCAGTATTTT
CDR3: CASSYSTSTDTQYF

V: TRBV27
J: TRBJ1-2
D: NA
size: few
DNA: TGTGCCAGCAGTTTAAATCCCTTCTATGGCTACACCTTC
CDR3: CASSLNPFYGYTF

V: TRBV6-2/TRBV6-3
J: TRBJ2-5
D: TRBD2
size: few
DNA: TGTGCCAGCAGTTGCGGTGTTGTAGCGGGGGGGTACCAAGAGACCCAGTACTTC
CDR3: CASSCGVVAGGYQETQYF

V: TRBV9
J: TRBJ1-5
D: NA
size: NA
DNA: TGTGCCAGCAGCGTAGCTGATGATCAGCCCCAGCATTTT
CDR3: CASSVADDQPQHF

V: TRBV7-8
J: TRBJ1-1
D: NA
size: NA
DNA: TGTGCCAGCAGCAGTGGAGACAGGCACACTGAAGCTTTCTTT
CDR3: CASSSGDRHTEAFF

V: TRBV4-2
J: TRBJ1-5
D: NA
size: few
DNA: TGTGCCAGCACCCAAAGCGGAGGGAATCAGCCCCAGCATTTT
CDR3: CASTQSGGNQPQHF

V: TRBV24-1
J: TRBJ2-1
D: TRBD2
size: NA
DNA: TGTGCCACCAGTGGTGGTAGCGGGAGCTACAATGAGCAGTTCTTC
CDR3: CATSGGSGSYNEQFF

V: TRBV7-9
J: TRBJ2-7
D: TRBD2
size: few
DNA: TGTGCCAGCAGCTTAGGGAGCGGGGGAGTCCAATACGAGCAGTACTTC
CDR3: CASSLGSGGVQYEQYF

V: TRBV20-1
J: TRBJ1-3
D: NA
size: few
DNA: TGCAGTGCTAGCAAAACCAGGGTCTCTGGAAACACCATATATTTT
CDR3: CSASKTRVSGNTIYF

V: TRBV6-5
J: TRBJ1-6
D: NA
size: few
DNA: TGTGCCAGCAGTTACTCGAGTGGTTTGGGGGGTAATTCACCCCTCCACTTT
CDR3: CASSYSSGLGGNSPLHF

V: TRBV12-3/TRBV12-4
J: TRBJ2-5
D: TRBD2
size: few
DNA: TGTGCCAGCAGTTTAGGTGGGACTAGCGGGATTGAGACCCAGTACTTC
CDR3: CASSLGGTSGIETQYF

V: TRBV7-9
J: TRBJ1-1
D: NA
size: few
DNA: TGTGCCAGCAGCTCGCGGACGTCCGGCACTGAAGCTTTCTTT
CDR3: CASSSRTSGTEAFF

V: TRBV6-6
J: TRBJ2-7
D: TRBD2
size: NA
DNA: TGTGCCAGCAGTGGACTAGCGGGGAGCTCCTACGAGCAGTACTTC
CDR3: CASSGLAGSSYEQYF

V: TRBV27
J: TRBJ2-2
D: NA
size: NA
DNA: TGTGCCAGCAGTTTTGGGGGGAGGCACACCGGGGAGCTGTTTTTT
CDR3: CASSFGGRHTGELFF

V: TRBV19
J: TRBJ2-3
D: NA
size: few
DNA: TGTGCCACCCGTCAGGATACGCAGTATTTT
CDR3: CATRQDTQYF

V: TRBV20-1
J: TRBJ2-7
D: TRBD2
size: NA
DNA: TGCAGTGCTAGGGAACTAGCGGGAGGTCGATACGAGCAGTACTTC
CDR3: CSARELAGGRYEQYF

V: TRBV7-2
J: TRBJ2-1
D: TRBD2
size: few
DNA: TGTGCCAGCAGCCGGAGCTACTTGGGACTAGCGGGGAATAATGAGCAGTTCTTC
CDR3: CASSRSYLGLAGNNEQFF

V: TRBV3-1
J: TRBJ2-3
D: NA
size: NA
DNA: TGTGCCAGCAGCCAAGAGTCAGGGGGGGGGCTTCCTCGGACAGATACGCAGTATTTT
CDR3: CASSQESGGGLPRTDTQYF

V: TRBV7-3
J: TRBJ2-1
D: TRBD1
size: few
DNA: TGTGCCAGCAGCTCCCAGGGGGCGAAGTTCTTC
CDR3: CASSSQGAKFF

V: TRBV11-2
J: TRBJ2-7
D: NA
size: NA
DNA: TGTGCCAGCAGCTTAGTGCTCGGGGGCAGCGACTCCTACGAGCAGTACTTC
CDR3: CASSLVLGGSDSYEQYF

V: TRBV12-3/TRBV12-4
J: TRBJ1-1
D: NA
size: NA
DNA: TGTGCCAGCAGTTTAGACAGTGGGAACACTGAAGCTTTCTTT
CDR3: CASSLDSGNTEAFF

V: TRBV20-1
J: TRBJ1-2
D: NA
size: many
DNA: TGCAGTGCCCCCGGGACAAAAAATGGCTACACCTTC
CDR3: CSAPGTKNGYTF